This is a list of T cell receptor beta chains from one sample in a study of blood T cells in healthy people across ages. TCRdb ran MiXCR on the 5' RACE reads and lists one entry per CDR3 protein. Of hundreds of thousands of distinct CDR3 sequences in the sample, roughly 49% are singletons; the top ten hold approximately 32%. The sample comprised blood. The source of these receptors is a woman aged 60-75 years in good health. CDR3s include the opening cysteine and the closing phenylalanine or tryptophan. D genes are given only for firm matches. Rows give clone size only sometimes, using once, few, many, or a class for an expanded clone.

d_call: TRBD2
v_call: TRBV6-6
j_call: TRBJ2-3
clone_size: NA
cdr3_nt: TGTGCCAGCCTCCACTTAGCGGGAGACACAGATACGCAGTATTTT
cdr3_aa: CASLHLAGDTDTQYF

d_call: NA
v_call: TRBV7-3
j_call: TRBJ1-1
clone_size: many
cdr3_nt: TGTGCCAGCAGACTGACCGAGAACACTGAAGCTTTCTTT
cdr3_aa: CASRLTENTEAFF

d_call: NA
v_call: TRBV4-3
j_call: TRBJ1-6
clone_size: NA
cdr3_nt: TGCGCCAGCAGCCAGGGCGCCTATAATTCACCCCCCCACTTT
cdr3_aa: CASSQGAYNSPPHF

d_call: TRBD2
v_call: TRBV20-1
j_call: TRBJ2-7
clone_size: NA
cdr3_nt: TGCAGTGCTACCCAGCGGGAGATTTATGAGCAGTACTTC
cdr3_aa: CSATQREIYEQYF

d_call: NA
v_call: TRBV20-1
j_call: TRBJ2-5
clone_size: NA
cdr3_nt: TGCAGTGCCGCGGGAAGGGCGAGTGAGACCCAGTACTTC
cdr3_aa: CSAAGRASETQYF

d_call: NA
v_call: TRBV5-6
j_call: TRBJ1-2
clone_size: few
cdr3_nt: TGTGCCAGCAGCCTGCTCAGGGGAGAGAACTATGGCTACACCTTC
cdr3_aa: CASSLLRGENYGYTF

d_call: TRBD1
v_call: TRBV10-3
j_call: TRBJ2-7
clone_size: NA
cdr3_nt: TGTGCCATCAAAAAACCCGACAGGGCGGACGAGCAGTACTTC
cdr3_aa: CAIKKPDRADEQYF

d_call: NA
v_call: TRBV29-1
j_call: TRBJ2-3
clone_size: NA
cdr3_nt: TGCAGCGTTGTGCACAGCACAGATGCGCAGTATTTT
cdr3_aa: CSVVHSTDAQYF

d_call: NA
v_call: TRBV3-1
j_call: TRBJ2-5
clone_size: NA
cdr3_nt: TGTGCCAGCGATGGAGTTGAAGAGACCCAGTACTTC
cdr3_aa: CASDGVEETQYF

d_call: NA
v_call: TRBV20-1
j_call: TRBJ2-5
clone_size: few
cdr3_nt: TGCAGTGTCAAGGGAAGAGAGACCCAGTACTTC
cdr3_aa: CSVKGRETQYF

d_call: NA
v_call: TRBV4-3
j_call: TRBJ1-1
clone_size: few
cdr3_nt: TGCGCCAGCAGCCAAGATGTTGGGACAGAAGCTTTCTTT
cdr3_aa: CASSQDVGTEAFF

d_call: NA
v_call: TRBV5-1
j_call: TRBJ2-3
clone_size: few
cdr3_nt: TGCGCCAGCAGCCAGCGGGCCAGCACAGATACGCAGTATTTT
cdr3_aa: CASSQRASTDTQYF

d_call: TRBD1
v_call: TRBV18
j_call: TRBJ2-1
clone_size: NA
cdr3_nt: TGTGCCAGCTCACCAAAAACCGGGACAGGAAATCTCTACAATGAGCAGTTCTTC
cdr3_aa: CASSPKTGTGNLYNEQFF

d_call: NA
v_call: TRBV5-1
j_call: TRBJ2-5
clone_size: NA
cdr3_nt: TGCGCCAGCAGCTCAGCCCTAACAGGGGAGGCTGAAGAGACCCAGTACTTC
cdr3_aa: CASSSALTGEAEETQYF

d_call: TRBD2
v_call: TRBV10-3
j_call: TRBJ2-7
clone_size: few
cdr3_nt: TGTGCCATCAGGCCGGGGGGAAGCTCCTACGAGCAGTACTTC
cdr3_aa: CAIRPGGSSYEQYF

d_call: NA
v_call: TRBV4-3
j_call: TRBJ2-7
clone_size: NA
cdr3_nt: TGCGCCAGCAGCCAAGACAGGGACCACGAGCAGTACTTC
cdr3_aa: CASSQDRDHEQYF

d_call: TRBD2
v_call: TRBV7-6
j_call: TRBJ2-7
clone_size: many
cdr3_nt: TGTGCCAGCAGCTTAGAGGGAGGGCCTGGTTACGAGCAGTACTTC
cdr3_aa: CASSLEGGPGYEQYF

d_call: TRBD1
v_call: TRBV12-3/TRBV12-4
j_call: TRBJ1-3
clone_size: NA
cdr3_nt: TGTGCCAGCAGAAAACAGACAGGGGTCTCTGGAAACACCATATATTTT
cdr3_aa: CASRKQTGVSGNTIYF

d_call: NA
v_call: TRBV28
j_call: TRBJ1-3
clone_size: NA
cdr3_nt: TGTGCCAGCAGACTGCATCGCTCTGAAAACACCATATATTTT
cdr3_aa: CASRLHRSENTIYF

d_call: NA
v_call: TRBV15
j_call: TRBJ2-1
clone_size: few
cdr3_nt: TGTGCCACCAGCAGAGCGCCCAGACAGAACTGGGGGTCCCAAAGCTCCTACAATGAGCAGTTCTTC
cdr3_aa: CATSRAPRQNWGSQSSYNEQFF

d_call: TRBD1
v_call: TRBV20-1
j_call: TRBJ2-1
clone_size: NA
cdr3_nt: TGCAGTGCTTCCCCTTTCCGGGACAGGGGAGGGGAGCAGTTCTTC
cdr3_aa: CSASPFRDRGGEQFF

d_call: NA
v_call: TRBV5-1
j_call: TRBJ2-1
clone_size: NA
cdr3_nt: TGCGCCAGCAGCTTGGGAGGGGCGCAGGTCAATGAGCAGTTCTTC
cdr3_aa: CASSLGGAQVNEQFF

d_call: NA
v_call: TRBV29-1
j_call: TRBJ2-1
clone_size: NA
cdr3_nt: TGCAGCGTTGAATCTGGGGGGAATGAGCAGTTCTTC
cdr3_aa: CSVESGGNEQFF

d_call: TRBD2
v_call: TRBV4-3
j_call: TRBJ2-1
clone_size: NA
cdr3_nt: TGCGCCAGCAGCCAAGCCGGGACTAGTAAGGTCGAGCAGTTCTTC
cdr3_aa: CASSQAGTSKVEQFF

d_call: NA
v_call: TRBV6-5
j_call: TRBJ2-7
clone_size: NA
cdr3_nt: TGTGCCAGCAGTTACAGGTCTGCCAGCTCCTACGAGCAGTACTTC
cdr3_aa: CASSYRSASSYEQYF

d_call: TRBD1
v_call: TRBV6-1
j_call: TRBJ1-5
clone_size: NA
cdr3_nt: TGTGCCAGCAGTGAAGATAGGGTATCGCGACAGGGGAGGAATCAGTCCCAGCATTTT
cdr3_aa: CASSEDRVSRQGRNQSQHF

d_call: TRBD2
v_call: TRBV27
j_call: TRBJ2-1
clone_size: NA
cdr3_nt: TGTGCCAGCAGTCCACAGGGGACTAGCGGGAGGAGGGAGCAGTTCTTC
cdr3_aa: CASSPQGTSGRREQFF

d_call: TRBD2
v_call: TRBV20-1
j_call: TRBJ2-7
clone_size: NA
cdr3_nt: TGCAGTGCTAGGGAGCGGGATTCCTACGAGCAGTACTTC
cdr3_aa: CSARERDSYEQYF

d_call: TRBD2
v_call: TRBV7-2
j_call: TRBJ2-3
clone_size: few
cdr3_nt: TGTGCCCATGGACTAGCGGGAGGGCTAGATACGCAGTATTTT
cdr3_aa: CAHGLAGGLDTQYF

d_call: NA
v_call: TRBV7-3
j_call: TRBJ2-5
clone_size: NA
cdr3_nt: TGTGCCAGCAGCTTAGGGGCAGGGGAGGAAGAGACCCAGTACTTC
cdr3_aa: CASSLGAGEEETQYF

d_call: TRBD1
v_call: TRBV29-1
j_call: TRBJ2-1
clone_size: NA
cdr3_nt: TGCAGCGTTGACGGGACAGGGGGTGGCAATGAGCAGTTCTTC
cdr3_aa: CSVDGTGGGNEQFF

d_call: NA
v_call: TRBV20-1
j_call: TRBJ2-7
clone_size: NA
cdr3_nt: TGCAGTGCTAGAAGATATGGTATCTCCTACGAGCAGTACTTC
cdr3_aa: CSARRYGISYEQYF

d_call: TRBD1
v_call: TRBV9
j_call: TRBJ2-3
clone_size: once
cdr3_nt: TGTGCCAGCAGCGACCGGACAGGGGCGGGAGATACGCAGTATTTT
cdr3_aa: CASSDRTGAGDTQYF

d_call: NA
v_call: TRBV6-6
j_call: TRBJ2-4
clone_size: NA
cdr3_nt: TGTGCCAGCAGTTACTCGGGGGAGGCGGAAGAGCAGTACTTC
cdr3_aa: CASSYSGEAEEQYF

d_call: NA
v_call: TRBV11-2
j_call: TRBJ2-6
clone_size: once
cdr3_nt: TGTGCCAGCAGCTTATCGGTCGGGTTGATGGCCAACGTCCTGACTTTC
cdr3_aa: CASSLSVGLMANVLTF

d_call: NA
v_call: TRBV7-2
j_call: TRBJ2-3
clone_size: NA
cdr3_nt: TGTGCCAGCAGCTTAGCGACCACAGATACGCAGTATTTT
cdr3_aa: CASSLATTDTQYF